This TCR beta chain stems from a study of cytomegalovirus exposure and HLA in healthy donors. Healthy bone marrow donors supplied every sample. V was shortened by 0 bases and J by 2 bases, with 11 bases between the two germline ends. CDR1 and CDR2 (germline): MNHEY, SMNVEV (reference sequence). This CDR3 is 16 amino acids long. Study findings and constraints: Links to common viral pathogens appeared, in a later analysis, for several of the most significant clusters. Later work found most CMV-associated TCR beta chains apparently HLA-restricted.

The PCR had 60 Vbeta and 13 Jbeta primers. Sequencing was performed with immunoSEQ multiplex PCR; in TCRdb, only in-frame clones are kept and a portion is missing. This table holds roughly 120,000 clones, over 8% found once. On this clone itself: The antigen remains unidentified.

This rearrangement joins TRBV27 to TRBJ1-5; TRBD1 is a possible D gene (5 bases). The sequencing sample was made of PBMCs. The receptor was derived from a man aged 25 to 45 in good health and CMV-seronegative. The CDR3 region is CASSLSGGEGNQPQHF. The CDR3 region has the DNA TGTGCCAGCAGTTTATCGGGGGGAGAGGGCAATCAGCCCCAGCATTTT.